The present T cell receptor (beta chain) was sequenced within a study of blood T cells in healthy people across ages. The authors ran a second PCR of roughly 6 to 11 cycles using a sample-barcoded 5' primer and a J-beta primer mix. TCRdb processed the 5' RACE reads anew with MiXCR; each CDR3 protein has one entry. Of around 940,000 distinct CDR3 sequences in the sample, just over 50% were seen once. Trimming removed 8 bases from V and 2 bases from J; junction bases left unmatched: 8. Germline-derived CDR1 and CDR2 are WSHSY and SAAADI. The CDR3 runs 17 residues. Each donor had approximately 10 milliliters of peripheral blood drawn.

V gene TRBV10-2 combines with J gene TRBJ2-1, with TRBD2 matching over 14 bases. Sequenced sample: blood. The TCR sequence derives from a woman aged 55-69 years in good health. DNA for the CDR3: TGCGCCAGCGCGGGACTAGCGGGAGATGGGCCCTACAATGAGCAGTTCTTC. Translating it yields CASAGLAGDGPYNEQFF.